This T cell receptor (beta chain) was documented in a study of T cell repertoires in cytomegalovirus infection. Looking at the study overall: Public TCR beta signature analysis indicated the presence of both CMV infection and matching HLA type.

CDR1 and CDR2 (germline): SGHRS, YFSETQ. The V segment lost 4 bases and the J segment 4 bases; nucleotides outside the gene matches: 11. CDR3 length: 16 amino acids. TCRdb independently ran MiXCR on the reads; one entry per CDR3 protein. The table shows 510,000 or so distinct CDR3 sequences, with 26% occurring only once. As to this clonotype: The antigen is not known.

Points from the study as a whole: The ex vivo response showed dominance by HLA-C-restricted CMV-specific TCR beta clonotypes.

The clonotype originates from a human donor in good health (CMV status not recorded). Some clones in this sample may be carry-over from other donors' samples. This sequence joins TRBV5-1 and TRBJ2-3, with 8 bases that match TRBD2. Sequencing was carried out using PBMCs. The CDR3 protein is CASSPPAGGVADTQYF. DNA for the CDR3: TGCGCCAGCAGCCCCCCGGCGGGAGGAGTGGCAGATACGCAGTATTTT.